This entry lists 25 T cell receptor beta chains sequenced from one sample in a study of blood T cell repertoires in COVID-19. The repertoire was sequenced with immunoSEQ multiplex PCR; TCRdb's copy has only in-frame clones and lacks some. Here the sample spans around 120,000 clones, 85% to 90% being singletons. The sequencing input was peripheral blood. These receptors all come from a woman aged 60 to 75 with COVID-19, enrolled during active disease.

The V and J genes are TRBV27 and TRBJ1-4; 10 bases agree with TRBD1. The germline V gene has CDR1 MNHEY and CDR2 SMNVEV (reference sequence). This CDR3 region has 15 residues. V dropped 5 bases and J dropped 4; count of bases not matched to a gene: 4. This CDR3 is CASSVRDRGNEKLFF. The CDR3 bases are TGTGCCAGCAGTGTCCGGGACAGGGGTAATGAAAAACTGTTTTTT.

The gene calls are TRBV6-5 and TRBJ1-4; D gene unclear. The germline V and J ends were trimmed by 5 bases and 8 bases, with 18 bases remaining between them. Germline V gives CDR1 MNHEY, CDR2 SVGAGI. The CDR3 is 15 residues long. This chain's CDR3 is CASSLSGVLREKLFF. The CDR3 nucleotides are TGTGCCAGCAGTCTATCCGGGGTCTTACGGGAAAAACTGTTTTTT.

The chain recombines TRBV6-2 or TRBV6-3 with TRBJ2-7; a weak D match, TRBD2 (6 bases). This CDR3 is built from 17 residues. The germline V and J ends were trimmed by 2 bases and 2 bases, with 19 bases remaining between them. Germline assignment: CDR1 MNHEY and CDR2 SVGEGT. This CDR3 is CASSYLPGDGEAYEQYF. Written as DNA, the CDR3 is TGTGCCAGCAGTTACCTCCCCGGGGACGGGGAGGCCTACGAGCAGTACTTC.

The CDR3 reads CASSMTASYNEQFF. The CDR3 DNA reads as TGTGCCAGTAGTATGACAGCATCCTACAATGAGCAGTTCTTC. The gene calls are TRBV19 and TRBJ2-1, with D possibly matching TRBD1 (5 bases). Trimming stripped 3 bases from V and 1 base from J, with 7 bases between. This CDR3 comprises 14 residues. CDR1 is LNHDA and CDR2 is SQIVND in the germline V gene (reference sequence).

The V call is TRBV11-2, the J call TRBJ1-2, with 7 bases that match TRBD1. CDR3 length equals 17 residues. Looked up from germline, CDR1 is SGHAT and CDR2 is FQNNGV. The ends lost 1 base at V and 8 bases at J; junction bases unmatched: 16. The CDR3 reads CASSLGRAQGHLGGYTF. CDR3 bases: TGTGCCAGCAGCTTAGGCCGCGCACAGGGGCATTTGGGCGGCTACACCTTC.

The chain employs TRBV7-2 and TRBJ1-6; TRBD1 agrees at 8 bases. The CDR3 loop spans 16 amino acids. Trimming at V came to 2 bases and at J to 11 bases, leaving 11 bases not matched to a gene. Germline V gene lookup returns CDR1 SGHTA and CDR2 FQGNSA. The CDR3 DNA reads TGTGCCAGCAGCTTAACCCATGGACAGGGTAGGACACCCCTCCACTTT. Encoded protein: CASSLTHGQGRTPLHF.

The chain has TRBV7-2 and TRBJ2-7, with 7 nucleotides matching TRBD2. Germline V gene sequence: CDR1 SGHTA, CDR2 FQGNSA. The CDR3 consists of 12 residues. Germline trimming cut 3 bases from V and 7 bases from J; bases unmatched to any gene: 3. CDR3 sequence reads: CASSFRGVEQYF. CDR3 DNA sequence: TGTGCCAGCAGCTTTCGGGGGGTGGAGCAGTACTTC.

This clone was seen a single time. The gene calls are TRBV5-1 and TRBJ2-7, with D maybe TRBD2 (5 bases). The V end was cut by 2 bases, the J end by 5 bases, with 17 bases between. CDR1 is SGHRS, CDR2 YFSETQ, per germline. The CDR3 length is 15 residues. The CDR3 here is CASSFGVHQRNEQYF. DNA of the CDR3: TGCGCCAGCAGCTTCGGGGTTCACCAGCGGAACGAGCAGTACTTC.

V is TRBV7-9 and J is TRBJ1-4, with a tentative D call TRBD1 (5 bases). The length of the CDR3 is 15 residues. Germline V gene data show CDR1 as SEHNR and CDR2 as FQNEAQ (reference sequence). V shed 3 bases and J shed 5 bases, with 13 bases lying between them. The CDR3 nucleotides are TGTGCCAGCAGCTTTCTAGACAGCATAAATGAAAAACTGTTTTTT. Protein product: CASSFLDSINEKLFF.

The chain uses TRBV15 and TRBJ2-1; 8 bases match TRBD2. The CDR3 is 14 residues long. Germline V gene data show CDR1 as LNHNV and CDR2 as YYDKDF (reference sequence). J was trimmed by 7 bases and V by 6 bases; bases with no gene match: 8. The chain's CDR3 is CATSRGGFRNEQFF. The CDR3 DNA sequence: TGTGCCACCAGTCGGGGGGGGTTTCGAAATGAGCAGTTCTTC.

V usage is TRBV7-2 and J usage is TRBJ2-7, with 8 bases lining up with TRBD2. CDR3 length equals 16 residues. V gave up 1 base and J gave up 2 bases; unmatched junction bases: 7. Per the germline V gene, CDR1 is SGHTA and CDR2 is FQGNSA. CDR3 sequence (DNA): TGTGCCAGCAGCTTAGAGGCGGGGGGTAAAGCCTACGAGCAGTACTTC. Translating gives CASSLEAGGKAYEQYF. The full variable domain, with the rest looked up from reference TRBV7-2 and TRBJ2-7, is GAGVSQSPSNKVTEKGKDVELRCDPISGHTALYWYRQSLGQGLEFLIYFQGNSAPDKSGLPSDRFSAERTGGSVSTLTIQRTQQEDSAVYLCASSLEAGGKAYEQYFGPGTRLTVT.

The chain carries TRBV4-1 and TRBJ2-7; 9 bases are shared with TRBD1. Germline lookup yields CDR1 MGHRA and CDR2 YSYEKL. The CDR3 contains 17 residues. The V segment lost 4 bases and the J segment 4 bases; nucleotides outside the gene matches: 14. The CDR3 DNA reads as TGCGCCAGCAGCCCCCTCCTAAGGGGACAGGGTAAATACGAGCAGTACTTC. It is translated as CASSPLLRGQGKYEQYF.

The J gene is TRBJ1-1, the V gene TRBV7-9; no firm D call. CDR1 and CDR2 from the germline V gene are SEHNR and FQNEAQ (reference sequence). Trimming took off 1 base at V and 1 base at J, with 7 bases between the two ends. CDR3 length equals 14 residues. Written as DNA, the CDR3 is TGTGCCAGCAGCTTAGTCGCAGGGAACACTGAAGCTTTCTTT. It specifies CASSLVAGNTEAFF.

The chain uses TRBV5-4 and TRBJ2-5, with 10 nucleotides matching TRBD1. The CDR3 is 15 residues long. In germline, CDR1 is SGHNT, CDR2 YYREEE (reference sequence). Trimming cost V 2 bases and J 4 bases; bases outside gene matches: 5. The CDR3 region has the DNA TGTGCCAGCAGCTTAGGACAGGGGGTTCGAGAGACCCAGTACTTC. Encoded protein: CASSLGQGVRETQYF.

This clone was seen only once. CDR3 sequence reads: CASSAGQGDGYTF. The DNA for the CDR3 is TGTGCCAGCAGCGCGGGACAGGGGGATGGCTACACCTTC. The V gene is TRBV6-4, the J gene TRBJ1-2; 11 nucleotides match TRBD1. Trimming cost V 6 bases and J 6 bases; bases outside gene matches: 3. CDR3 length: 13 amino acids. The V gene's germline CDR1 is MRHNA and CDR2 SNTAGT.

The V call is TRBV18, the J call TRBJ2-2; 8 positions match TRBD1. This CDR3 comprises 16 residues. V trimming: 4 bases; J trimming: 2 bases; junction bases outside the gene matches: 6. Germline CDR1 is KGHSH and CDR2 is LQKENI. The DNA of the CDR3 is TGTGCCAGCTCACAAATGGGACAGGCCAACACCGGGGAGCTGTTTTTT. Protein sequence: CASSQMGQANTGELFF. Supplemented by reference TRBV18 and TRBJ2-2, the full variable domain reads NAGVMQNPRHLVRRRGQEARLRCSPMKGHSHVYWYRQLPEEGLKFMVYLQKENIIDESGMPKERFSAEFPKEGPSILRIQQVVRGDSAAYFCASSQMGQANTGELFFGEGSRLTVL.

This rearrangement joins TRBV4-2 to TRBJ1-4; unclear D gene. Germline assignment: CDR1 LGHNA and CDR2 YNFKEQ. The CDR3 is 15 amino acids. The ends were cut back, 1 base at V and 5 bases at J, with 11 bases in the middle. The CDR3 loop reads CASSQGGLPNEKLFF. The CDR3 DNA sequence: TGTGCCAGCAGCCAAGGTGGACTACCAAATGAAAAACTGTTTTTT.

Here the CDR3 reads CASRGKDTNYGYTF. In nucleotides, the CDR3 is TGTGCCAGCAGAGGAAAAGACACCAACTATGGCTACACCTTC. The rearrangement joins TRBV9 to TRBJ1-2; D unresolved. The germline CDR1 and CDR2 sequences are SGDLS and YYNGEE. V was shortened by 5 bases and J by 2 bases, with 13 bases between the two germline ends. The CDR3 extends over 14 amino acids. The full variable domain, its missing parts supplied by reference TRBV9 and TRBJ1-2, is DSGVTQTPKHLITATGQRVTLRCSPRSGDLSVYWYQQSLDQGLQFLIQYYNGEERAKGNILERFSAQQFPDLHSELNLSSLELGDSALYFCASRGKDTNYGYTFGSGTRLTVV.

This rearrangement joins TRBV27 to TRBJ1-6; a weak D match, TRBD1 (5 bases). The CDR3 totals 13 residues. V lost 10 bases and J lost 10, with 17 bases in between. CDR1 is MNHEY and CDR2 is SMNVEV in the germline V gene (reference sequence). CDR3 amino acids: CATGEVRDSPLHF. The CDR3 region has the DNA TGTGCCACGGGGGAGGTTAGGGACTCACCCCTCCACTTT.

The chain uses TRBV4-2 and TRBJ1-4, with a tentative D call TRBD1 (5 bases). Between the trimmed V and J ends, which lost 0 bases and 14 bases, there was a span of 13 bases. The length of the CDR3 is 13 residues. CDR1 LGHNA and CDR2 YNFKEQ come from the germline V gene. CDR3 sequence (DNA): TGTGCCAGCAGCCAAGAGTCTGGGGCTTACCTGTTTTTT. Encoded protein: CASSQESGAYLFF.

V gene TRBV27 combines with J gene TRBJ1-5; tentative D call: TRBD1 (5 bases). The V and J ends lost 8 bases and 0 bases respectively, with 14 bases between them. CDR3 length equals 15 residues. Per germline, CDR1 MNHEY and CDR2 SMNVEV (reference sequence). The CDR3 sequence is CASRFRVTSNQPQHF. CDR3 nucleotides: TGTGCCAGCCGATTCAGGGTCACTAGCAATCAGCCCCAGCATTTT.

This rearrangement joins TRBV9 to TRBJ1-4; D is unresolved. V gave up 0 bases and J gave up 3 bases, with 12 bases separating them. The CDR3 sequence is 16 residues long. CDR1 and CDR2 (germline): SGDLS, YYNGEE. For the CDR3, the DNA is TGTGCCAGCAGCGTAGGTGTCGGTCAGGCTAATGAAAAACTGTTTTTT. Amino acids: CASSVGVGQANEKLFF.

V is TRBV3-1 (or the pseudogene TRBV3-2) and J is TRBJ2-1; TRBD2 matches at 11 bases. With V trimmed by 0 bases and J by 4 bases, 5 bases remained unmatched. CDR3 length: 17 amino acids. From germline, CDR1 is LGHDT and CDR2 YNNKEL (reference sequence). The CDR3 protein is CASSQDVASGGYNEQFF. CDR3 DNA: TGTGCCAGCAGCCAAGATGTAGCTAGCGGGGGGTACAATGAGCAGTTCTTC.

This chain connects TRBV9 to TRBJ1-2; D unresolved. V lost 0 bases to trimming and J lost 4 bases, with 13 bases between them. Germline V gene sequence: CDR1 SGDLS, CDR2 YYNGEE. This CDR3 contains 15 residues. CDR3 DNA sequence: TGTGCCAGCAGCGTAGGGAACATCCAGGTCTATGGCTACACCTTC. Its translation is CASSVGNIQVYGYTF.

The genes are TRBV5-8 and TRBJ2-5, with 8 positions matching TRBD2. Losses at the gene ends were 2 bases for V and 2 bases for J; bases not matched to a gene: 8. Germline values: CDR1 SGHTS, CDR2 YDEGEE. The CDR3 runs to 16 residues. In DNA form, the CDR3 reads TGTGCCAGCAGCTTTCCGAACGGGGGGGCACAAGAGACCCAGTACTTC. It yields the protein CASSFPNGGAQETQYF.